The clone carrying this T cell receptor beta chain was counted many times. Its target is unknown. Molecular barcoding with unique molecular identifiers was used for the TCRbeta library. TCRdb reanalysed the PCR reads using MiXCR and keeps one entry per CDR3 protein. There are under 850,000 distinct CDR3 sequences in the sample; around 13% occur only once, and around 0.79% lies in the top ten. The data derive from a study of T-cell reconstitution after alpha-beta-depleted transplantation in children. Study-level points and caveats: Some patients' high day-60 TCRbeta diversity was attributed to recipient cells surviving conditioning. Expanded clones from the graft, numbering several hundred, reportedly supplied alpha-beta T cells about two months after transplant. Hyperexpanded clones declined; after one year, newly produced T cells mostly supplied diversity.

Germline V gene lookup returns CDR1 SSHAT and CDR2 FNYEAQ (reference sequence). Deletions cut 1 base from V and 0 bases from J, with 8 bases between. The CDR3 is 15 amino acids. This TCR derives from a girl aged 2-9 years with congenital amegakaryocytic thrombocytopenia, due to receive a stem cell transplant. Sequenced here: PBMCs, sampled before TCRalphabeta/CD19-depleted stem cell transplant. The V and J genes are TRBV7-7 and TRBJ2-3; weak D call: TRBD1 (5 bases). The CDR3 here is CASSLGQRSTDTQYF. Here the CDR3 DNA reads TGTGCCAGCAGCTTAGGACAGCGAAGCACAGATACGCAGTATTTT.